Sequencing of this T cell receptor (beta chain) was carried out in a study of shared clonotypes between healthy human individuals. Original methodology: ImmunoSEQ output held junction-only sequences without quality scores, so filtering differed. The assay was immunoSEQ multiplex PCR, and TCRdb's table has in-frame clones only and misses some. Clone size and V and J calls were adopted from that table, with D and trimming inferred from the DNA. The sample yields more than 2 million clones, about 95% seen once. Only CD45RO-negative cells positively selected for CCR7 counted as naive CD8 cells, so terminally differentiated effector memory CD45RA+ cells were excluded. Germline CDR1 MDHEN, CDR2 SYDVKM. This CDR3 region has 15 residues. Trimming shortened V by 7 bases and J by 1 base, and 13 bases separated the two germline ends.

The TCR sequence derives from a man younger than 30 in good health. Material for sequencing was naive CD8+ T cells sorted from blood. The genes are TRBV28 and TRBJ2-2; the D is unclear. CDR3 sequence: CASTLMAGNTGELFF. The CDR3 region has the DNA TGTGCCAGCACCCTAATGGCAGGGAACACCGGGGAGCTGTTTTTT.